This entry lists 21 T cell receptor beta chains sequenced from one sample in a study of shared clonotypes between healthy human individuals. Produced via immunoSEQ multiplex PCR; TCRdb's table is partial and in-frame only. The sample contains under 1,100,000 clones, around three quarters of which appear only once. Sequences were obtained from memory CD4+ T cells from PBMCs. Stated subset: CD45RA-negative fraction. These receptors were collected from a young man in good health. Some clones in this sample may be carry-over from other donors' samples.

This clone was seen only a few times. The chain carries TRBV4-2 and TRBJ2-2, with 7 positions matching TRBD2. Trimming cost V 0 bases and J 6 bases; bases outside gene matches: 13. The CDR3 runs to 18 residues. CDR1 is LGHNA, CDR2 YNFKEQ, per germline. The CDR3 spells CASSQDRLAAVEAGELFF. In DNA, the CDR3 is TGTGCCAGCAGCCAAGATCGGCTAGCGGCAGTTGAGGCCGGGGAGCTGTTTTTT.

In DNA, the CDR3 is TGTGCCAGCAGTGCGCAGAGCTCTGGAAACACCATATATTTT. As protein: CASSAQSSGNTIYF. The chain joins TRBV6-1 to TRBJ1-3; no clear D gene. Trimming cost V 4 bases and J 0 bases, with 7 bases left between them. The germline V gene has CDR1 MNHNS and CDR2 SASEGT. This CDR3 spans 14 amino acids.

The chain carries TRBV30 and TRBJ2-2; the D gene is possibly TRBD2 (6 bases). Per the germline V gene, CDR1 is GTSNPN and CDR2 is SVGIG (reference sequence). The CDR3 length is 16 residues. Trimming removed 7 bases at V and 1 base at J, with 19 bases between. CDR3: CASHPGSSGNTGELFF. CDR3 bases: TGTGCCTCCCACCCCGGCAGTAGCGGGAACACCGGGGAGCTGTTTTTT.

The chain recombines TRBV28 with TRBJ2-1; 7 nucleotides line up with TRBD1. The CDR3 runs to 15 residues. Germline-derived CDR1 and CDR2 are MDHEN and SYDVKM. V shed 5 bases, J shed 6 bases, and the junction held 10 bases outside the gene matches. The CDR3 reads CASSPGDREPNEQFF. CDR3 bases: TGTGCCAGCAGTCCCGGGGACAGAGAACCCAATGAGCAGTTCTTC.

A remark on this clone: With only one base between it and a far larger clone, this is likely a read error. V gene TRBV5-5 combines with J gene TRBJ2-5; TRBD2 matches at 10 bases. The CDR3 consists of 15 residues. Germline values: CDR1 SGHKS, CDR2 YYEKEE (reference sequence). Trimming removed 3 bases from V and 2 bases from J; junction bases left unmatched: 4. CDR3 residues: CASSSALAGQETQYF. Here the CDR3 DNA reads TGTGCCAGCAGCTCCGCACTAGCGGGACAAGAGACCCAGTACTTC. The full variable domain, with the rest looked up from reference TRBV5-5 and TRBJ2-5, is DAGVTQSPTHLIKTRGQQVTLRCSPISGHKSVSWYQQVLGQGPQFIFQYYEKEERGRGNFPDRFSARQFPNYSSELNVNALLLGDSALYLCASSSALAGQETQYFGPGTRLLVL.

Note on this clone: This CDR3 is also generated by other DNA sequences in the sample. The rearrangement uses TRBV18 and TRBJ2-5; no clear D gene. The germline V gene encodes CDR1 KGHSH and CDR2 LQKENI. Trimming shortened V by 0 bases and J by 5 bases, and 7 bases separated the two germline ends. CDR3 length equals 13 residues. In nucleotides, the CDR3 is TGTGCCAGCTCACCACCGTCAGTCGAGACCCAGTACTTC. Translation gives CASSPPSVETQYF.

This clone was observed once. Other DNA sequences from this sample encode an identical CDR3 as well. The chain recombines TRBV4-2 with TRBJ2-5; TRBD1 matches 7 bases. V was pared by 3 bases and J by 5 bases, with 9 bases of the junction left unmatched. This CDR3 spans 15 amino acids. In germline, CDR1 is LGHNA, CDR2 YNFKEQ. For the CDR3, the DNA is TGTGCCAGCAGCCAGGATAGGGGGCGATGGGAGACCCAGTACTTC. It codes for CASSQDRGRWETQYF.

The rearrangement uses TRBV2 and TRBJ2-2, with no clear D. V lost 7 bases to trimming and J lost 4 bases, with 10 bases between them. Germline lookup yields CDR1 SNHLY and CDR2 FYNNEI. The CDR3 extends over 13 amino acids. The DNA for the CDR3 is TGTGCCAGCAATCGGGCCGGCACCGGGGAGCTGTTTTTT. Its protein product is CASNRAGTGELFF.

The genes are TRBV7-3 and TRBJ2-2; 7 bases are a match to TRBD1. V lost 5 bases, J lost 1 base, and 7 bases stayed unmatched. CDR1 SGHTA and CDR2 FQGTGA come from the germline V gene. The CDR3 spans 16 residues. This CDR3 is CASSNLQGKNTGELFF. CDR3 bases: TGTGCCAGCAGCAATCTACAGGGGAAGAACACCGGGGAGCTGTTTTTT.

The chain combines TRBV2 with TRBJ1-3; possible D gene TRBD1, 5 bases. This CDR3 is built from 15 residues. Germline V lookup: CDR1 SNHLY, CDR2 FYNNEI. V was trimmed by 5 bases and J by 4 bases, leaving 15 bases between them. The DNA of the CDR3 is TGTGCCAGCAGTCAATTTCAGGGAGGCGGAAACACCATATATTTT. This codes for CASSQFQGGGNTIYF.

V gene TRBV5-4 combines with J gene TRBJ2-3, with 12 bases fitting TRBD2. Germline V gives CDR1 SGHNT, CDR2 YYREEE (reference sequence). Losses at the gene ends were 0 bases for V and 6 bases for J; bases not matched to a gene: 2. The length of the CDR3 is 15 residues. As DNA, the CDR3 is TGTGCCAGCAGCTTGGCCCTAGCGGGAGGGGATACGCAGTATTTT. Its translation is CASSLALAGGDTQYF.

This clone appeared once. The chain couples TRBV27 to TRBJ2-5; possible D gene TRBD2, 5 bases. Trimming took 3 bases from V and 9 from J, leaving 14 bases between them. From germline, CDR1 is MNHEY and CDR2 SMNVEV (reference sequence). There are 13 residues in the CDR3. The CDR3 nucleotides are TGTGCCAGCAGTTTCGTAGCGACTACGGCCCAGTACTTC. Translated: CASSFVATTAQYF.

This clone was seen just once. This CDR3 reads CASTPEVRGVNEQFF. The CDR3 DNA reads TGTGCCAGCACCCCGGAGGTCAGGGGAGTCAATGAGCAGTTCTTC. V is TRBV9 and J is TRBJ2-1; perhaps TRBD1 as D (6 bases). CDR1 and CDR2 (germline): SGDLS, YYNGEE. With 6 bases removed from V and 6 bases from J, the gap between germline ends came to 19 bases. The CDR3 runs 15 residues.

V usage is TRBV28 and J usage is TRBJ2-6, with D possibly matching TRBD2 (5 bases). The CDR3 is 15 amino acids. V was cut by 3 bases and J by 2 bases, with 8 bases left in between. Germline lookup yields CDR1 MDHEN and CDR2 SYDVKM. CDR3: CASSFSRAGANVLTF. The CDR3 nucleotides read TGTGCCAGCAGTTTTTCGAGGGCTGGGGCCAACGTCCTGACTTTC.

This chain connects TRBV9 to TRBJ2-7; D is perhaps TRBD1 or TRBD2 (5 bases each). The CDR3 extends over 15 amino acids. V gave up 0 bases and J gave up 2 bases, with 12 bases separating them. Germline V gene lookup returns CDR1 SGDLS and CDR2 YYNGEE. CDR3 residues: CASSVAAGTTYEQYF. The CDR3 DNA follows: TGTGCCAGCAGCGTAGCTGCAGGGACCACCTACGAGCAGTACTTC. Complete variable domain (other parts from reference TRBV9 and TRBJ2-7): DSGVTQTPKHLITATGQRVTLRCSPRSGDLSVYWYQQSLDQGLQFLIQYYNGEERAKGNILERFSAQQFPDLHSELNLSSLELGDSALYFCASSVAAGTTYEQYFGPGTRLTVT.

V and J are TRBV5-6 and TRBJ1-2; no clear D. V shed 4 bases and J shed 7 bases, with 17 bases lying between them. Germline V gives CDR1 SGHDT, CDR2 YYEEEE. The CDR3 covers 14 residues. The CDR3 loop reads CASSPDPTKGGYTF. CDR3 DNA: TGTGCCAGCAGCCCGGATCCTACGAAAGGTGGCTACACCTTC.

This chain joins TRBV13 and TRBJ2-1; no clear D. V lost 4 bases and J lost 7, with 14 bases in between. From germline, CDR1 is PRHDT and CDR2 FYEKMQ (reference sequence). The CDR3 runs to 14 residues. CDR3 region: CASSSRGRSNEQFF. DNA for the CDR3: TGTGCCAGCAGCTCCCGAGGTAGGAGTAATGAGCAGTTCTTC. The full variable domain, rest sourced from reference TRBV13 and TRBJ2-1, is AAGVIQSPRHLIKEKRETATLKCYPIPRHDTVYWYQQGPGQDPQFLISFYEKMQSDKGSIPDRFSAQQFSDYHSELNMSSLELGDSALYFCASSSRGRSNEQFFGPGTRLTVL.

This CDR3 is CASSFLGLAGNTDTQYF. The CDR3 DNA sequence: TGTGCCAGCAGCTTCTTGGGACTAGCGGGGAACACAGATACGCAGTATTTT. The rearrangement links TRBV7-3 to TRBJ2-3; 13 bases map to TRBD2. Per germline, CDR1 SGHTA and CDR2 FQGTGA. The CDR3 is 17 residues long. V was clipped by 3 bases and J by 2 bases; unmatched bases: 5. The entire variable domain, with the rest obtained from reference TRBV7-3 and TRBJ2-3, is as follows: GAGVSQTPSNKVTEKGKYVELRCDPISGHTALYWYRQSLGQGPEFLIYFQGTGAADDSGLPNDRFFAVRPEGSVSTLKIQRTERGDSAVYLCASSFLGLAGNTDTQYFGPGTRLTVL.

This clone has a handful of counts. The V call is TRBV7-2, the J call TRBJ2-7; D uncertain. The CDR3 loop spans 12 amino acids. Germline values: CDR1 SGHTA, CDR2 FQGNSA. V lost 4 bases, J lost 5 bases, and 9 bases lay in between. The CDR3 reads CASSSWSNEQYF. DNA for the CDR3: TGTGCCAGCAGCTCCTGGTCCAACGAGCAGTACTTC. Supplemented by reference TRBV7-2 and TRBJ2-7, the full variable domain reads GAGVSQSPSNKVTEKGKDVELRCDPISGHTALYWYRQSLGQGLEFLIYFQGNSAPDKSGLPSDRFSAERTGGSVSTLTIQRTQQEDSAVYLCASSSWSNEQYFGPGTRLTVT.

The chain has TRBV7-9 and TRBJ2-3; D might be TRBD2 (6 bases). V shed 0 bases and J shed 1 base, with 8 bases lying between them. CDR1 is SEHNR, CDR2 FQNEAQ, per germline (reference sequence). CDR3 length: 15 residues. DNA for the CDR3: TGTGCCAGCAGCTTAGCGTGGAGGGGCACAGATACGCAGTATTTT. It translates to CASSLAWRGTDTQYF. Supplemented by reference TRBV7-9 and TRBJ2-3, the full variable domain reads DTGVSQNPRHKITKRGQNVTFRCDPISEHNRLYWYRQTLGQGPEFLTYFQNEAQLEKSRLLSDRFSAERPKGSFSTLEIQRTEQGDSAMYLCASSLAWRGTDTQYFGPGTRLTVL.

The chain links TRBV7-9 to TRBJ2-3, with D perhaps assigned TRBD1 or TRBD2 (5 bases each). Trimming left V 7 bases short and J 2 bases short, with 13 bases between. The CDR3 consists of 14 residues. Germline V gene data show CDR1 as SEHNR and CDR2 as FQNEAQ (reference sequence). For the CDR3, the DNA is TGTGCCAGCACCAGGGACGGGAACACAGATACGCAGTATTTT. The encoded protein is CASTRDGNTDTQYF.